This T cell receptor beta chain stems from a study of monozygotic twins with inflammatory bowel disease. The CDR3 is 15 amino acids. Germline CDR1 and CDR2: DFQATT and SNEGSKA (reference sequence). TCRdb reanalyzed the 5' RACE reads and collapses them to one entry per CDR3 protein, without DNA. The sample holds about 420,000 distinct CDR3 sequences. Sequencing was done on a sample of blood. The sequence came from a human donor with ulcerative colitis or Crohn's disease, or a healthy co-twin of an affected twin (not recorded which). The genes are TRBV20-1 and TRBJ1-2; the TRBD1 assignment by TCRdb is unverifiable without DNA. CDR3 loop: CSARDGAGGLHGYTF.